Reported below is one T cell receptor beta chain. These data come from a study of CD8 T cells in ankylosing spondylitis. Germline V CDR1 and CDR2: SEHNR, FQNEAQ (reference sequence). Deletions cut 11 bases from V and 5 bases from J, with 13 bases between. The CDR3 is made up of 13 amino acids. TCRdb used MiXCR to reprocess the 5' RACE reads, holding one entry per CDR3 protein. The sample has around 31,000 distinct CDR3 sequences, around 30% seen once. Sequenced input: synovial fluid, either unsorted or a sorted T cell fraction (not recorded which). This clonotype was obtained from a male donor with ankylosing spondylitis. The chain carries TRBV7-9 and TRBJ2-6, with D possibly TRBD2 on 5 matching bases. The CDR3 sequence: CAPEDFRANVLTF. The CDR3 bases are TGTGCCCCAGAGGACTTCAGGGCCAACGTCCTGACTTTC. Using reference TRBV7-9 and TRBJ2-6 for the parts outside the CDR3, the full variable domain is DTGVSQNPRHKITKRGQNVTFRCDPISEHNRLYWYRQTLGQGPEFLTYFQNEAQLEKSRLLSDRFSAERPKGSFSTLEIQRTEQGDSAMYLCAPEDFRANVLTFGAGSRLTVL.